The 12 T cell receptor beta chains given below trace back to one sample, sequenced in a study of early stage breast cancer tumors. TCRdb keeps only in-frame clones here, not all; method: immunoSEQ multiplex PCR. The sample yields tens of thousands of clones, 70% to 85% seen once. The sample comprised blood. The receptors were gathered from a person between 55 and 70 years old with breast cancer.

The chain links TRBV19 to TRBJ2-3; tentatively, D is TRBD2 (5 bases). Germline loops: CDR1 LNHDA, CDR2 SQIVND (reference sequence). The CDR3 has 14 residues. V was trimmed by 5 bases and J by 3 bases, leaving 12 bases between them. CDR3 sequence (DNA): TGTGCCAGTAGTCGACGGGATCTAACAGATACGCAGTATTTT. Protein sequence: CASSRRDLTDTQYF.

This clone was detected a few times. DNA for the CDR3: TGTGCCAGCTCACGGGCCCCTCTCGACTCGAACACTGAAGCTTTCTTT. This translates into CASSRAPLDSNTEAFF. This chain uses TRBV18 with TRBJ1-1; D is ambiguous. Germline lookup yields CDR1 KGHSH and CDR2 LQKENI. The CDR3 consists of 16 residues. Trimming took off 4 bases at V and 1 base at J, with 16 bases between the two ends. The full variable domain, with the rest looked up from reference TRBV18 and TRBJ1-1, is NAGVMQNPRHLVRRRGQEARLRCSPMKGHSHVYWYRQLPEEGLKFMVYLQKENIIDESGMPKERFSAEFPKEGPSILRIQQVVRGDSAAYFCASSRAPLDSNTEAFFGQGTRLTVV.

The chain recombines TRBV2 with TRBJ1-4; D may be TRBD1 (6 bases). CDR3 size: 14 residues. In germline, CDR1 is SNHLY, CDR2 FYNNEI. The V gene lost 6 bases and the J gene lost 5 bases, with 13 bases spanning the gap. The CDR3 reads CASRGGQKNEKLFF. The CDR3, as DNA: TGTGCCAGCAGGGGAGGACAGAAAAATGAAAAACTGTTTTTT.

The CDR3 DNA reads TGTGCCAGCAGTTACCCGTCGACAGGCGCCAGAACAAACTATGGCTACACCTTC. Translation: CASSYPSTGARTNYGYTF. The chain employs TRBV28 and TRBJ1-2; tentative D call: TRBD1 (6 bases). Trimming left V 4 bases short and J 2 bases short, with 23 bases between. Per the germline V gene, CDR1 is MDHEN and CDR2 is SYDVKM. The CDR3 consists of 18 residues.

V gene TRBV6-7 combines with J gene TRBJ1-1, with D uncertain. TRBV6-7 is an ORF, and what it does is uncertain. The V and J ends lost 6 bases and 0 bases respectively, with 8 bases between them. The CDR3 is 13 residues long. CDR3 nucleotides: TGTGCCAGCAGGGCTTATCTGAACACTGAAGCTTTCTTT. It yields the protein CASRAYLNTEAFF.

The chain links TRBV27 to TRBJ2-2; 9 bases are shared with TRBD1. Germline loops: CDR1 MNHEY, CDR2 SMNVEV (reference sequence). The CDR3 runs to 16 residues. Losses at the gene ends were 6 bases for V and 4 bases for J; bases not matched to a gene: 9. CDR3 DNA: TGTGCCAGCAGAAACTACAACAGGGGGCTCACCGGGGAGCTGTTTTTT. Protein: CASRNYNRGLTGELFF.

V usage is TRBV2 and J usage is TRBJ2-1, with D unclear. Germline V lookup: CDR1 SNHLY, CDR2 FYNNEI. V shed 6 bases and J shed 15 bases, with 18 bases lying between them. This CDR3 contains 12 residues. The CDR3 region is CASRTSGSHGFF. The DNA for the CDR3 is TGTGCCAGCAGGACCTCCGGGTCTCACGGGTTCTTC.

V and J are TRBV7-2 and TRBJ1-2; TRBD1 matches at 7 bases. V gave up 5 bases and J gave up 2 bases; unmatched junction bases: 14. Germline CDR1 reads SGHTA; CDR2 reads FQGNSA. The CDR3 totals 17 residues. The CDR3 nucleotides read TGTGCCAGCAGCGATAAACAGGGGCGACTCCTAAACTATGGCTACACCTTC. It specifies CASSDKQGRLLNYGYTF.

The chain has TRBV5-4 and TRBJ2-5; tentatively, D is TRBD1 (6 bases). Trimming left V 4 bases short and J 3 bases short, with 19 bases between. The CDR3 sequence is 16 residues long. The germline V gene encodes CDR1 SGHNT and CDR2 YYREEE (reference sequence). The CDR3 sequence is CASSMAVNRAKETQYF. The CDR3 DNA reads as TGTGCCAGCAGCATGGCCGTCAACAGGGCCAAAGAGACCCAGTACTTC.

This sequence joins TRBV5-4 and TRBJ2-1; no clear D. Germline assignment: CDR1 SGHNT and CDR2 YYREEE (reference sequence). Trimming removed 4 bases at V and 7 bases at J, with 21 bases between. This CDR3 has 16 residues. DNA of the CDR3: TGTGCCAGCAGCCCCCCGACCGGGCAGGCTACGAATGAGCAGTTCTTC. Translated: CASSPPTGQATNEQFF.

The V and J genes are TRBV18 and TRBJ1-2; 7 bases are shared with TRBD1. The germline gives CDR1 KGHSH, CDR2 LQKENI. This CDR3 has 14 residues. The trim removed 2 bases at V and 6 bases at J, leaving 6 bases unmatched. CDR3 sequence: CASSPMQGVDGYTF. The CDR3 nucleotides are TGTGCCAGCTCACCAATGCAGGGGGTCGATGGCTACACCTTC.

This chain connects TRBV7-2 to TRBJ2-2; possibly TRBD1 for D (5 bases). V lost 4 bases to trimming and J lost 1 base, with 7 bases between them. The CDR3 sequence is 14 residues long. Germline assignment: CDR1 SGHTA and CDR2 FQGNSA. The CDR3 spells CASSSTVNTGELFF. CDR3 bases: TGTGCCAGCAGCTCGACAGTGAACACCGGGGAGCTGTTTTTT.